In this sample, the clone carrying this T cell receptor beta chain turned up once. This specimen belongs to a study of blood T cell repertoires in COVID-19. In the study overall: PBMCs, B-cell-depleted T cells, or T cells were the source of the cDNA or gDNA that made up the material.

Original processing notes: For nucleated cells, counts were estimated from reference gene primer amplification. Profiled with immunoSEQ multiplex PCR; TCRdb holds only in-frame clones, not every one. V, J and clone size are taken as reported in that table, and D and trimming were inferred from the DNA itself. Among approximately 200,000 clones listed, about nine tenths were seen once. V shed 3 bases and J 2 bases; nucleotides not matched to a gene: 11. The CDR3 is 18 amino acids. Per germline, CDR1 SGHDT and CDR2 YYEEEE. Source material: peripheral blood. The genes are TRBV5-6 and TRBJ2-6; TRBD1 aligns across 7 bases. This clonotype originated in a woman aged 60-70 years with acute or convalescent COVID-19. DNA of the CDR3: TGTGCCAGCAGCTCCGGGCAATACAGGGGCGCTGGGGCCAACGTCCTGACTTTC. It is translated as CASSSGQYRGAGANVLTF.